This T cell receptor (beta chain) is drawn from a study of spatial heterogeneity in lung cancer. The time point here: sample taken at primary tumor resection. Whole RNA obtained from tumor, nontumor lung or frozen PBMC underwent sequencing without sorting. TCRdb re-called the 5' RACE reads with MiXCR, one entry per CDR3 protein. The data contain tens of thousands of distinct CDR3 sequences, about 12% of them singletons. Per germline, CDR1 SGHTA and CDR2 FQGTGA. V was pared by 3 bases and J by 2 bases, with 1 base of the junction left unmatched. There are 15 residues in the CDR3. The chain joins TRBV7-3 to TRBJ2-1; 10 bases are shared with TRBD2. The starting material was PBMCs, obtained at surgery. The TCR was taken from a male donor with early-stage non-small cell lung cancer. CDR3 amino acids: CASSFSGGTYNEQFF. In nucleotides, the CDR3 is TGTGCCAGCAGCTTTAGCGGGGGGACCTACAATGAGCAGTTCTTC.